This T cell receptor beta chain was sequenced in a study of blood T cell repertoires in COVID-19. CDR3 length: 14 amino acids. The V end lost 3 bases, the J end lost 4 bases, and 11 bases lay between the germline ends. Germline V lookup: CDR1 SGHRS, CDR2 YFSETQ. Sequencing was performed with immunoSEQ multiplex PCR; in TCRdb, only in-frame clones are kept and a portion is missing. The sample lists more than 300,000 clones; 90% to 95% were seen once. The source of this sequence is a young woman who had been exposed to COVID-19. The sequencing sample was made of PBMCs or T cells enriched from blood (not recorded which). V usage is TRBV5-1 and J usage is TRBJ1-3, with D unresolved. This chain's CDR3 is CASSYEGRGNTIYF. CDR3 sequence (DNA): TGCGCCAGCAGCTACGAAGGGAGGGGAAACACCATATATTTT.